These 28 T cell receptor beta chains share one sample of origin, sequenced in a study of blood T cell dynamics during melanoma immunotherapy. The protocol was immunoSEQ multiplex PCR, while the TCRdb copy is restricted to in-frame clones and leaves out a portion. The sample holds more than 15,000 clones; approximately 80% are singletons and the top ten take about 8%. Time point: pre-treatment baseline. This specimen consisted of blood, obtained from a patient treated with checkpoint blockade. These receptor sequences come from a human donor with melanoma.

The chain uses TRBV5-1 and TRBJ2-3, with D perhaps matching TRBD2 (6 bases). Trimming took 0 bases from V and 4 from J, leaving 27 bases between them. Germline CDR1 SGHRS, CDR2 YFSETQ. CDR3 length: 20 amino acids. As DNA, the CDR3 is TGCGCCAGCAGCTTGGTGGGGAACCGGGAACCCCCCGGCGGGGCAGATACGCAGTATTTT. Its translation: CASSLVGNREPPGGADTQYF.

The J gene is TRBJ2-5, the V gene TRBV30; D gene ambiguous. The V end was cut by 5 bases, the J end by 5 bases, with 6 bases between. The CDR3 spans 10 residues. The germline V gene encodes CDR1 GTSNPN and CDR2 SVGIG (reference sequence). The CDR3 DNA sequence: TGTGCCTGGGCTGTTGAGACCCAGTACTTC. Encoded protein: CAWAVETQYF. Full variable domain (rest looked up from reference TRBV30 and TRBJ2-5): SQTIHQWPATLVQPVGSPLSLECTVEGTSNPNLYWYRQAAGRGLQLLFYSVGIGQISSEVPQNLSASRPQDRQFILSSKKLLLSDSGFYLCAWAVETQYFGPGTRLLVL.

V is TRBV27 and J is TRBJ1-4; D perhaps matches TRBD1 (5 bases). CDR3 length: 15 amino acids. Trimming pared 6 bases from V and 3 bases from J, leaving 14 bases between. Looked up from germline, CDR1 is MNHEY and CDR2 is SMNVEV (reference sequence). CDR3 sequence: CASRAGRAANEKLFF. The CDR3 nucleotides are TGTGCCAGCAGGGCGGGGCGGGCTGCTAATGAAAAACTGTTTTTT. Full variable domain (outside the CDR3, taken from reference TRBV27 and TRBJ1-4): EAQVTQNPRYLITVTGKKLTVTCSQNMNHEYMSWYRQDPGLGLRQIYYSMNVEVTDKGDVPEGYKVSRKEKRNFPLILESPSPNQTSLYFCASRAGRAANEKLFFGSGTQLSVL.

The V call is TRBV7-2, the J call TRBJ2-5; D perhaps matches TRBD2 (6 bases). This CDR3 has 17 residues. Trimming pared 1 base from V and 4 bases from J, leaving 19 bases between. Germline CDR1 SGHTA, CDR2 FQGNSA. In DNA, the CDR3 is TGTGCCAGCAGCTTAGGAGGCGGGATCACTTCCAGAGAGACCCAGTACTTC. Its protein product is CASSLGGGITSRETQYF.

With regard to this clone: Other DNA sequences within the sample encode an identical CDR3. The chain carries TRBV7-2 and TRBJ2-7; the match to TRBD1 covers 9 bases. Germline V gene lookup returns CDR1 SGHTA and CDR2 FQGNSA. The V segment lost 5 bases and the J segment 2 bases; nucleotides outside the gene matches: 7. CDR3 length: 15 residues. The CDR3 region has the DNA TGTGCCAGCAGCATGACCGGGACAGGGCCCTACGAGCAGTACTTC. This sequence encodes CASSMTGTGPYEQYF.

This chain uses TRBV6-5 with TRBJ2-7, with 7 bases matching TRBD2. The germline V gene encodes CDR1 MNHEY and CDR2 SVGAGI. V shed 0 bases, J shed 0 bases, and the junction held 5 bases outside the gene matches. This CDR3 is built from 16 residues. CDR3 nucleotide sequence: TGTGCCAGCAGTTACTCCCCAAGCGGGGCCTCCTACGAGCAGTACTTC. Its translation: CASSYSPSGASYEQYF.

The CDR3 protein is CASRSAGARNSPLHF. The CDR3 DNA reads TGTGCCAGCAGATCTGCGGGGGCCAGAAATTCACCCCTCCACTTT. The chain combines TRBV7-9 with TRBJ1-6; TRBD1 might be the D (6 bases). The CDR3 is 15 residues long. Germline lookup yields CDR1 SEHNR and CDR2 FQNEAQ (reference sequence). Trimming removed 6 bases from V and 7 bases from J, with 16 bases in between.

The chain couples TRBV5-4 to TRBJ2-5, with TRBD2 identical over 13 bases. Germline values: CDR1 SGHNT, CDR2 YYREEE (reference sequence). The J segment lost 5 bases and the V segment lost 3 bases, leaving 4 bases of the junction unmatched. The CDR3 loop spans 15 amino acids. The DNA for the CDR3 is TGTGCCAGCAGCTCGGGACTAGCGGGAATTGAGACCCAGTACTTC. Translated: CASSSGLAGIETQYF.

J is TRBJ2-4 and V is TRBV4-1; TRBD2 is a possible D gene (5 bases). This CDR3 is 15 amino acids long. Trimming removed 3 bases from V and 0 bases from J, with 9 bases in between. The germline V gene has CDR1 MGHRA and CDR2 YSYEKL. Here the CDR3 DNA reads TGCGCCAGCAGCCAGCTCGGACTAGCCAAAAACATTCAGTACTTC. It codes for CASSQLGLAKNIQYF.

This chain uses TRBV19 with TRBJ1-5, with 9 bases matching TRBD1. Germline assignment: CDR1 LNHDA and CDR2 SQIVND (reference sequence). V lost 6 bases, J lost 7 bases, and 7 bases stayed unmatched. The CDR3 is 14 residues long. CDR3 sequence reads: CASRNRGREQPQHF. The CDR3 DNA reads TGTGCCAGTAGAAACAGGGGGCGAGAACAGCCCCAGCATTTT.

The V call is TRBV6-1, the J call TRBJ1-4; unclear D gene. The germline V and J ends were trimmed by 0 bases and 11 bases, with 16 bases remaining between them. The CDR3 is 15 residues long. The germline gives CDR1 MNHNS, CDR2 SASEGT. The CDR3 region is CASSEAGGLYSKLFF. In nucleotides, the CDR3 is TGTGCCAGCAGTGAAGCAGGAGGGCTTTATTCGAAACTGTTTTTT.

This chain uses TRBV28 with TRBJ1-2, with 7 bases matching TRBD1. The CDR3 runs 14 residues. Unmatched junction bases numbered 11, after V lost 5 bases and J lost 8 bases. Germline CDR1 MDHEN, CDR2 SYDVKM. CDR3 bases: TGTGCCAGCAGTCCTGTGGGCAGGGGGGACGGCTACACCTTC. It yields the protein CASSPVGRGDGYTF.

The J gene is TRBJ2-1, the V gene TRBV29-1, with 8 bases fitting TRBD1. This CDR3 comprises 12 residues. The V segment lost 6 bases and the J segment 6 bases; nucleotides outside the gene matches: 4. The germline V gene has CDR1 SQVTM and CDR2 ANQGSEA. CDR3 nucleotide sequence: TGCAGCGTCCTGGGACAGGCCAATGAGCAGTTCTTC. This codes for CSVLGQANEQFF.

This clone appeared a single time. CDR3 residues: CASSLGDEQYF. In DNA, the CDR3 is TGTGCCAGCAGTTTAGGGGACGAGCAGTACTTC. This chain uses TRBV27 with TRBJ2-7; no reliable D call. V shed 2 bases and J shed 5 bases, with 4 bases lying between them. Germline V lookup: CDR1 MNHEY, CDR2 SMNVEV (reference sequence). CDR3 length: 11 residues.

The chain combines TRBV30 with TRBJ2-5; TRBD2 matches at 8 bases. Germline V gives CDR1 GTSNPN, CDR2 SVGIG (reference sequence). V lost 0 bases, J lost 2 bases, and 5 bases stayed unmatched. This CDR3 spans 15 amino acids. The CDR3 protein is CAWSVAGVWQETQYF. For the CDR3, the DNA is TGTGCCTGGAGTGTAGCGGGAGTTTGGCAAGAGACCCAGTACTTC.

The V gene is TRBV18, the J gene TRBJ2-1; D is unclear. CDR3 length: 14 amino acids. The germline gives CDR1 KGHSH, CDR2 LQKENI. The germline V and J ends were trimmed by 0 bases and 8 bases, with 11 bases remaining between them. Here the CDR3 reads CASSPPVNRDEQFF. CDR3 bases: TGTGCCAGCTCACCACCGGTCAACCGGGATGAGCAGTTCTTC.

The chain links TRBV10-3 to TRBJ2-2; 8 bases are shared with TRBD2. Germline V gene data show CDR1 as ENHRY and CDR2 as SYGVKD. The CDR3 loop spans 18 amino acids. Trimming took 8 bases from V and 0 from J; bases not matched to a gene: 14. The CDR3 DNA reads TGTGCCATCCTCACAGCTCGTAGCGGGGCCACGAACACCGGGGAGCTGTTTTTT. As protein: CAILTARSGATNTGELFF.

DNA of the CDR3: TGCAGTGCTAGAGTGGGTAATGAGCAGTTCTTC. This translates into CSARVGNEQFF. The chain combines TRBV20-1 with TRBJ2-1; D gene uncertain. The CDR3 has 11 residues. The V end lost 1 base, the J end lost 7 bases, and 5 bases lay between the germline ends. Looked up from germline, CDR1 is DFQATT and CDR2 is SNEGSKA (reference sequence).

The chain combines TRBV6-1 with TRBJ1-5; tentative D call: TRBD1 (6 bases). This CDR3 comprises 12 residues. The V and J ends lost 5 bases and 5 bases respectively, with 7 bases between them. CDR1 and CDR2 (germline): MNHNS, SASEGT. DNA for the CDR3: TGTGCCAGCAGTCCAGGGGATCAGCCCCAGCATTTT. The encoded protein is CASSPGDQPQHF.

The chain links TRBV5-4 to TRBJ2-1, with TRBD1 matching over 9 bases. The CDR3 sequence is 15 residues long. CDR1 is SGHNT, CDR2 YYREEE, per germline (reference sequence). Trimming at V came to 2 bases and at J to 5 bases, leaving 5 bases not matched to a gene. The CDR3 protein is CASSFVDRGHNEQFF. The CDR3 nucleotides are TGTGCCAGCAGCTTTGTGGACAGGGGCCACAATGAGCAGTTCTTC.

The V call is TRBV12-5, the J call TRBJ1-1, with D possibly TRBD1 on 5 matching bases. V lost 9 bases and J 1 base, leaving 15 bases between the germline ends. Germline loops: CDR1 LGHNT, CDR2 FRNRAP. The CDR3 contains 14 residues. The CDR3 DNA follows: TGTGCTAGAAGTCCGGGGCCGCCGAACACTGAAGCTTTCTTT. Translated, it gives CARSPGPPNTEAFF.

In its sample, this clone was seen a few times. V is TRBV4-3 and J is TRBJ2-4; D is possibly TRBD1 or TRBD2 (5 bases each). Germline CDR1 and CDR2: LGHNA and YSLEER. Trimming removed 0 bases from V and 0 bases from J, with 15 bases in between. The length of the CDR3 is 18 residues. In nucleotides, the CDR3 is TGCGCCAGCAGCCAAGATTCTGTGGGGGAAGGAGCCAAAAACATTCAGTACTTC. Residues: CASSQDSVGEGAKNIQYF.

This clone was observed a few times. The genes are TRBV19 and TRBJ1-3; D not resolved. Trimming stripped 6 bases from V and 0 bases from J, with 6 bases between. Germline CDR1 and CDR2: LNHDA and SQIVND (reference sequence). The CDR3 contains 13 residues. In nucleotides, the CDR3 is TGTGCCAGTAGCCCAGACTCTGGAAACACCATATATTTT. This sequence encodes CASSPDSGNTIYF. Combining the CDR3 with reference TRBV19 and TRBJ1-3 gives the whole variable domain DGGITQSPKYLFRKEGQNVTLSCEQNLNHDAMYWYRQDPGQGLRLIYYSQIVNDFQKGDIAEGYSVSREKKESFPLTVTSAQKNPTAFYLCASSPDSGNTIYFGEGSWLTVV.

The DNA for the CDR3 is TGTGCCAGCAGCCTCGGGACTAGCGGAGGCACAGATACGCAGTATTTT. Translation gives CASSLGTSGGTDTQYF. The chain combines TRBV7-8 with TRBJ2-3; TRBD2 agrees at 11 bases. Looked up from germline, CDR1 is SGHVS and CDR2 is FQNEAQ. The V and J ends lost 5 bases and 1 base, in that order; junction bases with no gene match: 5. The CDR3 contains 16 residues.

This chain joins TRBV6-1 and TRBJ2-4; TRBD2 aligns across 8 bases. Germline lookup yields CDR1 MNHNS and CDR2 SASEGT. CDR3 length: 18 amino acids. The V segment lost 4 bases and the J segment 2 bases; nucleotides outside the gene matches: 13. The CDR3 is CASSGQRSGRMTKNIQYF. The CDR3 nucleotides read TGTGCCAGCAGTGGCCAAAGGAGCGGGAGAATGACCAAAAACATTCAGTACTTC.

V is TRBV30 and J is TRBJ2-7; 9 bases match TRBD1. The germline V gene encodes CDR1 GTSNPN and CDR2 SVGIG (reference sequence). The CDR3 extends over 12 amino acids. With 5 bases clipped from V and 6 bases from J, the junction kept 5 bases outside the gene matches. As DNA, the CDR3 is TGTGCCTGGTCAGGGGACAGGGCCGAGCAGTACTTC. Amino acid sequence: CAWSGDRAEQYF.

For this clone: At one end, the junction sequence differs from germline, possibly due to a read error. The gene calls are TRBV7-7 and TRBJ2-5, with TRBD2 matching over 13 bases. This CDR3 has 16 residues. Germline CDR1 is SSHAT and CDR2 is FNYEAQ (reference sequence). The CDR3 nucleotides are TGTGCTAGCAGCGGACTAGCGGGAGCGTCCCAAGAGACCCAGTACTTC. This gives the protein CASSGLAGASQETQYF.

The chain couples TRBV7-9 to TRBJ2-3; 9 bases match TRBD1. Unmatched junction bases numbered 10, after V lost 6 bases and J lost 3 bases. This CDR3 is 16 amino acids long. Germline V gene lookup returns CDR1 SEHNR and CDR2 FQNEAQ (reference sequence). The CDR3 nucleotides read TGTGCCAGCAGTTTGAATACAGGGGGCGTGACAGATACGCAGTATTTT. It encodes CASSLNTGGVTDTQYF.